This TCR beta chain was identified during a study of blood T cell repertoires in COVID-19 (dated by TCRdb to 2018 to 2020). For the study in its entirety: Samples from collaborators originated in the United States, Italy and Spain and spanned both the acute and convalescent phases of COVID-19. The prospective study material was composed of cDNA or gDNA derived from T cells, B-cell-depleted T cells, or PBMCs. The dataset comprised deeply sampled blood TCRbeta repertoires from subjects exposed to, actively infected with, or recovered from COVID-19. The repertoires were released in a freely available public database meant as a resource for research on the immune response to SARS-CoV-2. Samples were obtained from the ongoing ImmuneRACE study (first 160 participants) and from over 1,000 subjects provided by 6 global collaborators. The sample metadata nearly always contained a de-identified subject ID, COVID-19 status, age in years and sex. HLA class I and class II types, where available, came from metadata supplied by the sample provider rather than from assay-based typing.

TCRbeta CDR3 regions were amplified from genomic DNA using the immunoSEQ Assay, a bias-controlled multiplex PCR. The authors' analysis ran thus. Nucleated cell counts per sample were estimated from amplification of reference gene primers within the assay. To quantify the absolute abundance of each unique TCRbeta CDR3 rearrangement, sequence reads were collapsed and filtered. For each sample, productive Simpson clonality was calculated as the square root of Simpson's diversity index over productive rearrangements. The table comes from immuneACCESS by way of TCRdb, which keeps in-frame sequences with V and J called. Part of the clones is missing from these tables; in studies checked, under half for an unresolved V gene and the rest for unknown reasons. V and J calls and clone size are copied from that table; D and trimming were computed from the DNA. The sample table lists 200,000 to 250,000 clones, approximately 82% of them with a count of one. Together, the top ten hold less than 4% of the sample.

Each collaborating institution followed its own protocols to collect whole blood in K2EDTA tubes. Collaborator samples were shipped for TCRbeta analysis as frozen whole blood, isolated PBMCs, or DNA extracted from either sample type. The junction shows trimming of 2 bases on V and 2 bases on J, plus 13 bases between the germline ends. Per the germline V gene, MDHEN is the CDR1 and SYDVKM is the CDR2. The CDR3 spans 17 residues, from the cysteine through the phenylalanine. CDR3 DNA only is kept here, 51 bases in frame from base 1. The investigation overall reported the following: Clinical and demographic metadata were provided uncurated, with the amount varying by source and participant.

Comment on this clone: The target of this receptor is not known. Base qualities are not provided; no much larger clone lies one nucleotide away.

The rearranged segments are TRBV28 and TRBJ2-6; the D gene is perhaps TRBD2, from 5 matching bases. The sequence was obtained from a woman of 80 years or more with acute or convalescent COVID-19. Sequenced input: peripheral blood. The CDR3 amino acid sequence is: CASSLSRGSPGANVLTF. The DNA is TGTGCCAGCAGTTTAAGTCGAGGGTCCCCTGGGGCCAACGTCCTGACTTTC. With all but the CDR3 taken from the reference TRBV28 and TRBJ2-6 genes, the full variable domain is: DVKVTQSSRYLVKRTGEKVFLECVQDMDHENMFWYRQDPGLGLRLIYFSYDVKMKEKGDIPEGYSVSREKKERFSLILESASTNQTSMYLCASSLSRGSPGANVLTFGAGSRLTVL.